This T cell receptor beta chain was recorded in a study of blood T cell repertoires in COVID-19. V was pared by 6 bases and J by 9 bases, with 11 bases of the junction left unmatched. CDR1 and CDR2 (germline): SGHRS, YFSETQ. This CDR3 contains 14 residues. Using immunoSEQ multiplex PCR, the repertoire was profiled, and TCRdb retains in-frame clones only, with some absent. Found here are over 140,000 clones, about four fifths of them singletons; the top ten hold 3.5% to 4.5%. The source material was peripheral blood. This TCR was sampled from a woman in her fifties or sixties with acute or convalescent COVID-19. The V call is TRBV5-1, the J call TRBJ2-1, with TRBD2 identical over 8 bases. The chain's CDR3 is CASTREGQFGEQFF. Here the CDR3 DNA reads TGCGCCAGCACTCGGGAGGGCCAGTTCGGTGAGCAGTTCTTC. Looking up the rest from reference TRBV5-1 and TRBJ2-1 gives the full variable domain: KAGVTQTPRYLIKTRGQQVTLSCSPISGHRSVSWYQQTPGQGLQFLFEYFSETQRNKGNFPGRFSGRQFSNSRSEMNVSTLELGDSALYLCASTREGQFGEQFFGPGTRLTVL.